This record covers a single T cell receptor (beta chain). Its specificity is not known. This entry is derived from a study of post-analysis software for immune sequencing data. Whole-study context: Several disease courses (relapsing-remitting, secondary progressive and progressive-relapsing) of multiple sclerosis were included.

Notes on the study in general: Higher frequency in patients than in controls was seen for roughly five TRBV segments, with TRBV5-6, TRBV5-1 and TRBV20-1 among them.

Presence of unique molecular identifiers characterized the TCR beta cDNA libraries. TCRdb ran MiXCR on the PCR reads and lists one entry per CDR3 protein. Here the sample spans 350,000 to 450,000 distinct CDR3 sequences, roughly 38% being singletons. The CDR3 is 22 residues long. The V call is TRBV21-1, the J call TRBJ2-1; the listed D gene, TRBD2, was not tested against the DNA. TRBV21-1 has pseudogene status. This TCR derives from a girl aged 2-10 years with multiple sclerosis. Sequencing used blood. The chain's CDR3 is CASSKVGDSYGLAGMRYNEQFF. The CDR3 nucleotides read TGTGCCAGCAGCAAAGTCGGGGACAGCTACGGACTAGCGGGAATGCGCTACAATGAGCAGTTCTTC.